The 32 T cell receptor beta chains presented below share a single source sample, sequenced in a study of control samples from healthy donors and cancer patients. TCRdb's copy holds only in-frame clones and misses some; the assay was immunoSEQ multiplex PCR. The data hold over 150,000 clones, with 96% observed a single time. Sequenced material: blood. Every receptor here comes from a woman aged 25 to 39 in good health.

In its sample, this clone was seen once. The CDR3 region has the DNA TGTGCCAGCAGCCCTAGCGGGGGTAATGAGCAGTTCTTC. As protein: CASSPSGGNEQFF. This chain uses TRBV28 with TRBJ2-1; 10 bases align to TRBD2. CDR1 is MDHEN, CDR2 SYDVKM, per germline. The CDR3 has 13 residues. V lost 6 bases and J lost 7; bases outside the gene matches: 3.

This chain connects TRBV6-4 to TRBJ2-1; no firm D call. CDR1 MRHNA and CDR2 SNTAGT come from the germline V gene. This CDR3 contains 13 residues. V lost 4 bases and J 5 bases, leaving 9 bases between the germline ends. CDR3 sequence: CASSGTENNEQFF. The CDR3 DNA follows: TGTGCCAGCAGTGGCACAGAAAACAATGAGCAGTTCTTC.

The chain joins TRBV19 to TRBJ2-4; D might be TRBD2 (5 bases). Per germline, CDR1 LNHDA and CDR2 SQIVND (reference sequence). Trimming shortened V by 3 bases and J by 0 bases, and 9 bases separated the two germline ends. CDR3 length: 15 residues. The CDR3: CASSIQRLAKNIQYF. The DNA of the CDR3 is TGTGCCAGTAGTATCCAGCGGCTAGCCAAAAACATTCAGTACTTC.

The chain is built from TRBV5-1 and TRBJ1-2; 8 bases match TRBD1. The J segment lost 1 base and the V segment lost 4 bases, leaving 3 bases of the junction unmatched. The CDR3 is 14 residues long. Germline lookup yields CDR1 SGHRS and CDR2 YFSETQ. The CDR3, as DNA: TGCGCCAGCAGCCGCGGACAGGGTAACTATGGCTACACCTTC. It yields the protein CASSRGQGNYGYTF.

The gene calls are TRBV5-1 and TRBJ2-3, with no clear D. This CDR3 has 14 residues. V was shortened by 0 bases and J by 3 bases, with 8 bases between the two germline ends. CDR1 is SGHRS and CDR2 is YFSETQ in the germline V gene. The CDR3, as DNA: TGCGCCAGCAGCTTGGTGGCACCTACAGATACGCAGTATTTT. Amino acid sequence: CASSLVAPTDTQYF.

V is TRBV3-1 (or the pseudogene TRBV3-2) and J is TRBJ2-2, with no clear D. Germline loops: CDR1 LGHDT, CDR2 YNNKEL (reference sequence). The CDR3 sequence is 11 residues long. V lost 2 bases and J lost 9, with 4 bases in between. CDR3 nucleotides: TGTGCCAGCAGCCAAAAGTGGGAGCTGTTTTTT. This translates into CASSQKWELFF.

The chain employs TRBV12-3 or TRBV12-4 and TRBJ2-3; D perhaps matches TRBD2 (6 bases). The V end was cut by 6 bases, the J end by 8 bases, with 15 bases between. This CDR3 is built from 13 residues. As DNA, the CDR3 is TGTGCCAGCAGGGGGACTGGTCGTGGTACGCAGTATTTT. This codes for CASRGTGRGTQYF.

The chain's CDR3 is CASSFATGVGYGYTF. For the CDR3, the DNA is TGTGCCAGCAGCTTTGCAACAGGGGTGGGGTATGGCTACACCTTC. The chain couples TRBV7-8 to TRBJ1-2, with 7 bases aligning to TRBD1. Germline lookup yields CDR1 SGHVS and CDR2 FQNEAQ. This CDR3 region has 15 residues. The trim removed 3 bases at V and 5 bases at J, leaving 9 bases unmatched.

The chain uses TRBV11-2 and TRBJ1-3, with D perhaps TRBD1 (6 bases). CDR1 and CDR2 (germline): SGHAT, FQNNGV. CDR3 length: 15 amino acids. Trimming cost V 5 bases and J 1 base, with 12 bases left between them. The CDR3 bases are TGTGCCAGCAGCACGGACAGTTTTTCTGGAAACACCATATATTTT. Amino acid sequence: CASSTDSFSGNTIYF.

The CDR3 loop reads CAWSRGKGVDGYTF. The CDR3 DNA reads as TGTGCCTGGAGTAGGGGGAAGGGGGTTGATGGCTACACCTTC. The chain recombines TRBV30 with TRBJ1-2; TRBD1 is a possible D gene (6 bases). Germline V gene lookup returns CDR1 GTSNPN and CDR2 SVGIG (reference sequence). The CDR3 contains 14 residues. Deletions cut 2 bases from V and 6 bases from J, with 16 bases between.

The V and J genes are TRBV29-1 and TRBJ2-1; unclear D gene. The V gene lost 7 bases and the J gene lost 6 bases, with 13 bases spanning the gap. This CDR3 is 12 amino acids long. Per germline, CDR1 SQVTM and CDR2 ANQGSEA. The CDR3 loop is CSALPRSNEQFF. The CDR3 DNA reads TGCAGCGCTCTTCCGCGTAGCAATGAGCAGTTCTTC.

The chain employs TRBV19 and TRBJ1-1, with 7 bases fitting TRBD1. The CDR3 spans 15 residues. The germline V gene has CDR1 LNHDA and CDR2 SQIVND (reference sequence). V lost 0 bases to trimming and J lost 9 bases; unmatched junction nucleotides: 10. The CDR3 here is CASSIEASGTAKAFF. The CDR3 DNA reads as TGTGCCAGTAGTATAGAAGCGTCCGGGACAGCAAAAGCTTTCTTT.

This chain joins TRBV27 and TRBJ2-7, with no clear D. Germline-derived CDR1 and CDR2 are MNHEY and SMNVEV (reference sequence). CDR3 length: 16 residues. V was clipped by 2 bases and J by 0 bases, with 14 bases between them. CDR3 sequence reads: CASSLGATSRSYEQYF. In DNA, the CDR3 is TGTGCCAGCAGTTTAGGTGCCACCTCGCGCTCCTACGAGCAGTACTTC.

The CDR3 here is CASSSGNTIYF. The CDR3, as DNA: TGTGCCAGCAGCTCTGGAAACACCATATATTTT. The rearrangement joins TRBV11-2 to TRBJ1-3; D is unclear. The ends were cut back, 4 bases at V and 2 bases at J, with 0 bases in the middle. This CDR3 region has 11 residues. CDR1 and CDR2 from the germline V gene are SGHAT and FQNNGV.

The chain has TRBV21-1 and TRBJ2-3; the table's D gene call, TRBD2, was not cross checked with the DNA. TRBV21-1 is deemed a pseudogene. The CDR3 has 17 amino acids. The CDR3 nucleotides are TGTGCCAGCAGCGAGTTACTAGGAGGACTTAAAAAAGGGACGCAGTATTTT. Translation: CASSELLGGLKKGTQYF.

The rearrangement joins TRBV28 to TRBJ1-1; D unclear. Trimming stripped 6 bases from V and 2 bases from J, with 16 bases between. The CDR3 is made up of 15 amino acids. CDR1 and CDR2 from the germline V gene are MDHEN and SYDVKM. CDR3: CASSRQVDSNTEAFF. The CDR3, as DNA: TGTGCCAGCAGCCGCCAGGTGGATTCTAACACTGAAGCTTTCTTT.

This clone was picked up one time. The genes are TRBV29-1 and TRBJ1-4, with unresolved D. V was trimmed by 7 bases and J by 8 bases, leaving 17 bases between them. Germline-derived CDR1 and CDR2 are SQVTM and ANQGSEA. This CDR3 region has 13 residues. The CDR3 spells CSGSRGRLEKLFF. CDR3 bases: TGCAGCGGCTCCCGAGGCAGACTAGAAAAACTGTTTTTT. The full variable domain, with the rest looked up from reference TRBV29-1 and TRBJ1-4, is SAVISQKPSRDICQRGTSLTIQCQVDSQVTMMFWYRQQPGQSLTLIATANQGSEATYESGFVIDKFPISRPNLTFSTLTVSNMSPEDSSIYLCSGSRGRLEKLFFGSGTQLSVL.

The V and J genes are TRBV7-9 and TRBJ2-2, with TRBD1 matching 8 bases. Germline loops: CDR1 SEHNR, CDR2 FQNEAQ (reference sequence). The CDR3 is 15 amino acids. The J segment lost 7 bases and the V segment lost 5 bases, leaving 9 bases of the junction unmatched. The CDR3 protein is CASSPQGARVGELFF. DNA for the CDR3: TGTGCCAGCAGCCCGCAGGGGGCGCGGGTCGGGGAGCTGTTTTTT. The whole variable domain, filled in from reference TRBV7-9 and TRBJ2-2, reads DTGVSQNPRHKITKRGQNVTFRCDPISEHNRLYWYRQTLGQGPEFLTYFQNEAQLEKSRLLSDRFSAERPKGSFSTLEIQRTEQGDSAMYLCASSPQGARVGELFFGEGSRLTVL.

Points on this clone: Other nucleotide sequences in the sample specify the same CDR3. The chain employs TRBV18 and TRBJ2-7; the D gene could be TRBD1 or TRBD2 (5 bases each). V lost 1 base, J lost 4 bases, and 5 bases lay in between. Germline assignment: CDR1 KGHSH and CDR2 LQKENI. The CDR3 totals 12 residues. The DNA of the CDR3 is TGTGCCAGCTCACCACGGGGGTACGAGCAGTACTTC. It is translated as CASSPRGYEQYF.

J is TRBJ2-1 and V is TRBV20-1; D is unresolved. This CDR3 comprises 10 residues. Per germline, CDR1 DFQATT and CDR2 SNEGSKA (reference sequence). V dropped 6 bases and J dropped 5 bases, with 5 bases sitting between them. CDR3 nucleotides: TGCAGTGCCCTTCACAATGAGCAGTTCTTC. Translating it yields CSALHNEQFF.

The chain has TRBV30 and TRBJ2-4; no clear D gene. The CDR3 spans 17 residues. Trimming took 1 base from V and 6 from J, leaving 22 bases between them. Germline values: CDR1 GTSNPN, CDR2 SVGIG (reference sequence). CDR3 sequence (DNA): TGTGCCTGGAGTGGTTATGGAGACATCCGTGGGTCAAACATTCAGTACTTC. It yields the protein CAWSGYGDIRGSNIQYF.

The chain employs TRBV14 and TRBJ1-2; D remains ambiguous. Trimming shortened V by 0 bases and J by 2 bases, and 7 bases separated the two germline ends. There are 14 residues in the CDR3. Looked up from germline, CDR1 is SGHDN and CDR2 is FVKESK. As DNA, the CDR3 is TGTGCCAGCAGCCAAGAGAGGCAGAACTATGGCTACACCTTC. Translated: CASSQERQNYGYTF.

The rearrangement links TRBV28 to TRBJ1-3; D is possibly TRBD1 (5 bases). V was pared by 4 bases and J by 2 bases, with 12 bases between. There are 15 residues in the CDR3. Germline V gives CDR1 MDHEN, CDR2 SYDVKM. CDR3 sequence reads: CASSSGTETGNTIYF. DNA of the CDR3: TGTGCCAGCAGTTCCGGGACCGAGACTGGAAACACCATATATTTT.

The chain links TRBV29-1 to TRBJ2-1; D may match TRBD1 or TRBD2 (5 bases each). CDR3 length equals 16 residues. Looked up from germline, CDR1 is SQVTM and CDR2 is ANQGSEA. V was clipped by 4 bases and J by 1 base, with 17 bases between them. The CDR3 reads CSVVVEGRRSYNEQFF. CDR3 nucleotides: TGCAGCGTTGTGGTTGAGGGACGTCGATCCTACAATGAGCAGTTCTTC.

This rearrangement joins TRBV2 to TRBJ2-7; D ambiguous. CDR1 is SNHLY and CDR2 is FYNNEI in the germline V gene. The CDR3 has 13 amino acids. Trimming shortened V by 3 bases and J by 2 bases, and 8 bases separated the two germline ends. The DNA of the CDR3 is TGTGCCAGCAGTGAGGACCGTCCCTACGAGCAGTACTTC. This sequence encodes CASSEDRPYEQYF.

This chain links TRBV9 with TRBJ1-1; D gene ambiguous. CDR3 length: 14 amino acids. Trimming removed 0 bases from V and 2 bases from J, with 8 bases in between. From germline, CDR1 is SGDLS and CDR2 YYNGEE. CDR3 sequence: CASSVEGDNTEAFF. DNA for the CDR3: TGTGCCAGCAGCGTAGAGGGAGATAACACTGAAGCTTTCTTT.

The chain employs TRBV5-1 and TRBJ1-2; a weak D match, TRBD1 (5 bases). Trimming took off 4 bases at V and 12 bases at J, with 19 bases between the two ends. Per the germline V gene, CDR1 is SGHRS and CDR2 is YFSETQ. This CDR3 contains 13 residues. CDR3 region: CASSINSGTANTF. CDR3 coding DNA: TGCGCCAGCAGCATTAACTCAGGGACGGCTAACACCTTC.

The V call is TRBV3-1 (or the pseudogene TRBV3-2), the J call TRBJ1-1, with D unresolved. V dropped 0 bases and J dropped 0 bases, with 2 bases sitting between them. From germline, CDR1 is LGHDT and CDR2 YNNKEL (reference sequence). This CDR3 spans 13 amino acids. In DNA, the CDR3 is TGTGCCAGCAGCCAAGAGCTGAACACTGAAGCTTTCTTT. It encodes CASSQELNTEAFF.

The chain employs TRBV6-5 and TRBJ2-5, with D possibly being TRBD1 or TRBD2 (5 bases each). Germline CDR1 and CDR2: MNHEY and SVGAGI. This CDR3 is built from 15 residues. V dropped 4 bases and J dropped 1 base, with 13 bases sitting between them. The CDR3 DNA sequence: TGTGCCAGCAGTTCCCCCCGAGGGGCCCAAGAGACCCAGTACTTC. Its translation is CASSSPRGAQETQYF.

The J gene is TRBJ1-1, the V gene TRBV19, with D unresolved. Trimming took 5 bases from V and 2 from J, leaving 15 bases between them. The CDR3 covers 15 residues. Per the germline V gene, CDR1 is LNHDA and CDR2 is SQIVND (reference sequence). CDR3 in DNA: TGTGCCAGTAGTCCCGACCGGGCGATTAACACTGAAGCTTTCTTT. Amino acid sequence: CASSPDRAINTEAFF.

The J gene is TRBJ1-2, the V gene TRBV19; 9 bases agree with TRBD1. The ends lost 0 bases at V and 6 bases at J; junction bases unmatched: 11. This CDR3 is built from 17 residues. The germline V gene encodes CDR1 LNHDA and CDR2 SQIVND (reference sequence). The CDR3 DNA reads TGTGCCAGTAGTATAGACGGACCGGGACAGGGTAGAAATGGCTACACCTTC. This gives the protein CASSIDGPGQGRNGYTF.

This clone came up once. This sequence joins TRBV27 and TRBJ2-1; D is tentatively TRBD1 or TRBD2 (7 bases each). Germline CDR1 reads MNHEY; CDR2 reads SMNVEV (reference sequence). There are 16 residues in the CDR3. V gave up 5 bases and J gave up 0 bases, with 14 bases separating them. CDR3 sequence: CASSQGGPGSYNEQFF. DNA for the CDR3: TGTGCCAGCAGTCAGGGGGGGCCGGGCTCCTACAATGAGCAGTTCTTC.